These 21 T cell receptor beta chains came from one sample sequenced in a study of breast tumors, draining lymph nodes, adjacent tissues. The lymph nodes were axillary draining lymph nodes from breast cancer patients. TCRdb re-analysed the multiplex PCR reads in MiXCR, keeping a single row per CDR3 protein. The sample holds a few hundred thousand distinct CDR3 sequences; less than 35% are singletons and the top ten take 3.6%. Sequencing was carried out using axillary lymph node tissue. These receptors all come from a female donor with breast cancer. Some clones in this sample may be carry-over from other donors' samples.

J is TRBJ1-2 and V is TRBV2; D perhaps matches TRBD1 (6 bases). The germline V gene has CDR1 SNHLY and CDR2 FYNNEI. Trimming removed 5 bases at V and 5 bases at J, with 15 bases between. This CDR3 has 14 residues. DNA of the CDR3: TGTGCCAGCAGTCGGGGGGCGGAAATGTATGGCTACACCTTC. The encoded protein is CASSRGAEMYGYTF.

This clonotype occurred many times. The chain links TRBV10-3 to TRBJ1-2; TRBD1 matches 7 bases. The junction had 8 bases not matched to a gene; V was cut back by 0 bases and J by 7 bases. Germline V lookup: CDR1 ENHRY, CDR2 SYGVKD. The CDR3 runs to 15 residues. CDR3 protein: CAISESQGRGSGYTF. The CDR3 DNA follows: TGTGCCATCAGTGAGTCCCAGGGCAGGGGGTCTGGCTACACCTTC.

There are many counts of this clonotype. The chain has TRBV5-6 and TRBJ1-4, with D maybe TRBD1 (5 bases). Per the germline V gene, CDR1 is SGHDT and CDR2 is YYEEEE. With 0 bases removed from V and 4 bases from J, the gap between germline ends came to 10 bases. The CDR3 is made up of 15 amino acids. The CDR3 region has the DNA TGTGCCAGCAGCTTGGAAACAGGCAGTAATGAAAAACTGTTTTTT. It is translated as CASSLETGSNEKLFF. Looking up the rest from reference TRBV5-6 and TRBJ1-4 gives the full variable domain: DAGVTQSPTHLIKTRGQQVTLRCSPKSGHDTVSWYQQALGQGPQFIFQYYEEEERQRGNFPDRFSGHQFPNYSSELNVNALLLGDSALYLCASSLETGSNEKLFFGSGTQLSVL.

In this sample, this clonotype turned up many times. The chain links TRBV9 to TRBJ2-2, with TRBD2 identical over 11 bases. The germline V gene has CDR1 SGDLS and CDR2 YYNGEE. This CDR3 has 15 residues. Losses at the gene ends were 0 bases for V and 7 bases for J; bases not matched to a gene: 2. The CDR3 sequence: CASSVEGLAVGELFF. The CDR3 DNA reads as TGTGCCAGCAGCGTAGAGGGACTAGCGGTCGGGGAGCTGTTTTTT.

Ten or more counts support this clonotype. The genes are TRBV6-1 and TRBJ2-5, with 10 bases fitting TRBD1. V lost 3 bases to trimming and J lost 2 bases; unmatched junction nucleotides: 0. CDR3 length equals 14 residues. The germline V gene has CDR1 MNHNS and CDR2 SASEGT. The CDR3 DNA follows: TGTGCCAGCAGTGAGGGACAGGGGCAAGAGACCCAGTACTTC. This sequence encodes CASSEGQGQETQYF.

As concerns this clonotype: One base away lies a much larger clone, so this may be a sequencing read error. This chain connects TRBV15 to TRBJ2-1; D gene uncertain. CDR3 length: 13 amino acids. CDR1 LNHNV and CDR2 YYDKDF come from the germline V gene (reference sequence). The CDR3 protein is CASSPGRSGEQLF. CDR3 bases: TGTGCCAGCAGCCCCGGGCGGTCCGGTGAGCAGCTCTTC.

This clonotype was counted many times. The chain recombines TRBV5-1 with TRBJ2-2, with D perhaps assigned TRBD1 or TRBD2 (6 bases each). The CDR3 has 14 amino acids. Looked up from germline, CDR1 is SGHRS and CDR2 is YFSETQ. Trimming removed 0 bases from V and 5 bases from J, with 8 bases in between. CDR3 nucleotides: TGCGCCAGCAGCTTGGAGGGGGGAACCGGGGAGCTGTTTTTT. Translation: CASSLEGGTGELFF.

This clonotype was picked up many times. The V call is TRBV7-9, the J call TRBJ2-7, with D possibly matching TRBD2 (5 bases). Germline V gives CDR1 SEHNR, CDR2 FQNEAQ (reference sequence). Trimming took 2 bases from V and 3 from J, leaving 11 bases between them. The CDR3 runs 14 residues. This CDR3 is CASSLRERNYEQYF. Here the CDR3 DNA reads TGTGCCAGCAGCTTAAGGGAGCGGAACTACGAGCAGTACTTC.

This clonotype has only a few counts. It may be a read error: a sequence one base away is much more abundant. This chain connects TRBV20-1 to TRBJ1-2; 8 bases are shared with TRBD1. Germline loops: CDR1 DFQATT, CDR2 SNEGSKA (reference sequence). The CDR3 is 12 residues long. The CDR3 reads CSAREKTGAALF. The CDR3 DNA follows: TGCAGTGCTAGAGAGAAGACAGGGGCTGCACTCTTC.

This sequence joins TRBV20-1 and TRBJ1-6, with 12 positions matching TRBD1. V shed 2 bases and J 4 bases; nucleotides not matched to a gene: 9. The CDR3 extends over 18 amino acids. The germline V gene encodes CDR1 DFQATT and CDR2 SNEGSKA (reference sequence). The CDR3 protein is CSARRRDRGLGYNSPLHF. The CDR3 DNA reads as TGCAGTGCTAGAAGGAGGGACAGGGGGCTAGGATATAATTCACCCCTCCACTTT.

There are many counts of this clonotype. The chain uses TRBV7-9 and TRBJ2-1, with unresolved D. Germline V gene lookup returns CDR1 SEHNR and CDR2 FQNEAQ (reference sequence). The CDR3 extends over 13 amino acids. V lost 5 bases, J lost 4 bases, and 9 bases lay in between. The CDR3 reads CASSPSPYNEQFF. DNA for the CDR3: TGTGCCAGCAGCCCATCGCCTTACAATGAGCAGTTCTTC.

The chain joins TRBV14 to TRBJ2-1; 8 bases fit TRBD2. V shed 6 bases and J 4 bases; nucleotides not matched to a gene: 8. The CDR3 has 15 residues. Germline-derived CDR1 and CDR2 are SGHDN and FVKESK. CDR3 nucleotides: TGTGCCAGCAGACAAAGCGGGGGCCGGTACAATGAGCAGTTCTTC. Protein: CASRQSGGRYNEQFF.

This chain connects TRBV6-4 to TRBJ2-3; TRBD2 is a possible D gene (6 bases). Germline V CDR1 and CDR2: MRHNA, SNTAGT. This CDR3 region has 14 residues. With 6 bases removed from V and 0 bases from J, the gap between germline ends came to 10 bases. The CDR3 DNA sequence: TGTGCCAGCAGCCATGGGACTAGCACAGATACGCAGTATTTT. Protein: CASSHGTSTDTQYF.

This clonotype was picked up many times. The chain couples TRBV7-9 to TRBJ2-7, with 10 nucleotides matching TRBD2. Per the germline V gene, CDR1 is SEHNR and CDR2 is FQNEAQ (reference sequence). V trimming: 4 bases; J trimming: 3 bases; junction bases outside the gene matches: 6. The CDR3 has 15 residues. CDR3 region: CASSSSGSGGYEQYF. As DNA, the CDR3 is TGTGCCAGCAGCTCTAGCGGGAGTGGTGGCTACGAGCAGTACTTC.

The V and J genes are TRBV6-4 and TRBJ2-1, with 13 bases fitting TRBD2. Germline CDR1 and CDR2: MRHNA and SNTAGT. The V gene end was trimmed by 5 bases and the J gene end by 4 bases; junction bases not matched to a gene: 8. The CDR3 has 17 residues. This CDR3 is CASSQAPGLAGYNEQFF. The CDR3 bases are TGTGCCAGCAGTCAAGCTCCGGGACTAGCGGGGTACAATGAGCAGTTCTTC.

At least ten counts were recorded for this clonotype. The genes are TRBV19 and TRBJ1-5; D call uncertain. This CDR3 has 15 amino acids. Germline V gene sequence: CDR1 LNHDA, CDR2 SQIVND (reference sequence). Trimming took off 4 bases at V and 5 bases at J, with 15 bases between the two ends. For the CDR3, the DNA is TGTGCCAGTAGTAAATCAGACCAAAGCTATCAGCCCCAGCATTTT. It translates to CASSKSDQSYQPQHF. Full variable domain (rest looked up from reference TRBV19 and TRBJ1-5): DGGITQSPKYLFRKEGQNVTLSCEQNLNHDAMYWYRQDPGQGLRLIYYSQIVNDFQKGDIAEGYSVSREKKESFPLTVTSAQKNPTAFYLCASSKSDQSYQPQHFGDGTRLSIL.

Ten or more counts support this clonotype. V and J are TRBV18 and TRBJ2-5; 9 nucleotides match TRBD2. V trimming: 2 bases; J trimming: 0 bases; junction bases outside the gene matches: 4. Germline CDR1 KGHSH, CDR2 LQKENI. The CDR3 is made up of 16 amino acids. The chain's CDR3 is CASSPSRGGYQETQYF. As DNA, the CDR3 is TGTGCCAGCTCACCATCGCGGGGGGGGTACCAAGAGACCCAGTACTTC.

At least ten counts were recorded for this clonotype. V is TRBV10-3 and J is TRBJ1-4; 8 positions match TRBD1. With 8 bases clipped from V and 8 bases from J, the junction kept 7 bases outside the gene matches. CDR1 ENHRY and CDR2 SYGVKD come from the germline V gene. The CDR3 covers 13 residues. The DNA for the CDR3 is TGTGCCATCCTGGACAGGGAGGAAGAAAAACTGTTTTTT. The encoded protein is CAILDREEEKLFF.

Points on this clonotype: The CDR3 does not end in the conserved phenylalanine or tryptophan, so this is likely a read error. The chain has TRBV5-4 and TRBJ2-5; no clear D gene. The germline CDR1 and CDR2 sequences are SGHNT and YYREEE (reference sequence). V gave up 1 base and J gave up 3 bases, with 10 bases separating them. The CDR3 sequence is 14 residues long. CDR3 sequence: CASSLSRAEETQYL. The CDR3 DNA follows: TGTGCCAGCAGCTTGTCAAGGGCGGAAGAGACCCAGTACCTC.

The chain is built from TRBV6-1 and TRBJ1-5, with D possibly TRBD1 on 6 matching bases. The CDR3 is 15 amino acids. Looked up from germline, CDR1 is MNHNS and CDR2 is SASEGT. Trimming shortened V by 6 bases and J by 0 bases, and 12 bases separated the two germline ends. The CDR3 DNA reads as TGTGCCAGCAGAGAATCAGGGGATAGCAATCAGCCCCAGCATTTT. This codes for CASRESGDSNQPQHF.

At least ten counts were recorded for this clonotype. The V call is TRBV5-6, the J call TRBJ2-1; D unresolved. V was trimmed by 0 bases and J by 5 bases, leaving 12 bases between them. This CDR3 has 15 residues. Germline-derived CDR1 and CDR2 are SGHDT and YYEEEE. The DNA for the CDR3 is TGTGCCAGCAGCTTGGGAGTCCGACTTGACAATGAGCAGTTCTTC. Translation: CASSLGVRLDNEQFF. Variable domain in full (rest from reference TRBV5-6 and TRBJ2-1): DAGVTQSPTHLIKTRGQQVTLRCSPKSGHDTVSWYQQALGQGPQFIFQYYEEEERQRGNFPDRFSGHQFPNYSSELNVNALLLGDSALYLCASSLGVRLDNEQFFGPGTRLTVL.